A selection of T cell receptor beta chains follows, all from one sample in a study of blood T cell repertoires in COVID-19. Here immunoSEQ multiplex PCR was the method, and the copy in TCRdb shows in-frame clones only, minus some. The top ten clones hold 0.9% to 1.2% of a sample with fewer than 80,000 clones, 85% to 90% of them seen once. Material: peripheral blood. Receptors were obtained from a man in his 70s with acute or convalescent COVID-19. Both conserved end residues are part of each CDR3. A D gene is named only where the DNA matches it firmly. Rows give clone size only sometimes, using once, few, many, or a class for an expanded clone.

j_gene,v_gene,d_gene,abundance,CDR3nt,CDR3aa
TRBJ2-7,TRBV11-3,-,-,TGTGCCAGCAGCATACGGGACTACGAGCAGTACTTC,CASSIRDYEQYF
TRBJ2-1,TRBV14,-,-,TGTGCCAGCAGCCTAGGAGGGCCAGGTGAGCAGTTCTTC,CASSLGGPGEQFF
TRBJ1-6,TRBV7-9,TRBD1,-,TGTGCCAGCAGCTTACGAACAGGGGATAATTCACCCCTCCACTTT,CASSLRTGDNSPLHF
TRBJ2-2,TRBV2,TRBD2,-,TGTGCCAGCAGTGAATGGCTAGCGGGGGTTACCGGGGAGCTGTTTTTT,CASSEWLAGVTGELFF
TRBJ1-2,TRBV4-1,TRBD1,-,TGCGCCAGCAGCCATGGGACAGGGGGCAATGGCGTTAACTATGGCTACACCTTC,CASSHGTGGNGVNYGYTF
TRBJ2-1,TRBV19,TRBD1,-,TGTGCCAGTAGTGTGAGCAGGGGGCTTGGGGAGCAGTTCTTC,CASSVSRGLGEQFF
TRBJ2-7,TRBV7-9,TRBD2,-,TGTGCCAGCAGCCCAACTAGCGTCCACGAGCAGTACTTC,CASSPTSVHEQYF
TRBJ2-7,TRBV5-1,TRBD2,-,TGCGCCAGCAGTTTGGGAAATCCGGGACTAGCGGGGAGGGAGCAGTACTTC,CASSLGNPGLAGREQYF
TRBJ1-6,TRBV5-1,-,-,TGCGCCAGCACGGCAGGGGACAATTCACCCCTCCACTTT,CASTAGDNSPLHF
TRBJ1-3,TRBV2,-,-,TGTGCCAGCAAGCCGGGACAAACAGGAAACACCATATATTTT,CASKPGQTGNTIYF
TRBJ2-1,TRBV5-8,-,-,TGTGCCAGCAGCTTTCTCGGAGGGGGCCTCTCCTACAATGAGCAGTTCTTC,CASSFLGGGLSYNEQFF
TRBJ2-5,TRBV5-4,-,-,TGTGCCAGCAGCTTGGGAGGAGTATTTCTCCAAGAGACCCAGTACTTC,CASSLGGVFLQETQYF
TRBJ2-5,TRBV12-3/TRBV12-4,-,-,TGTGCCAGCAGTTTAGGTCGGGTCTGGGCCCAGTACTTC,CASSLGRVWAQYF
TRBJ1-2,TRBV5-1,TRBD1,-,TGCGCCAGCAGCCTGGACAGGGTAGCGTATGGCTACACCTTC,CASSLDRVAYGYTF
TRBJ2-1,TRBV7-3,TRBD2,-,TGTGCCAGCAGCTTCGGACTAGCGGGAGGACTAATAGTCAATGAGCAGTTCTTC,CASSFGLAGGLIVNEQFF
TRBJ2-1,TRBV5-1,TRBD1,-,TGCGCCAGCAGCACCGGGACAGGGGGCCCATACAATGAGCAGTTCTTC,CASSTGTGGPYNEQFF
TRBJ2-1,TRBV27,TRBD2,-,TGTGCCAGCAGCAAAGCAACTAGCGGGTTGGGTGAGCAGTTCTTC,CASSKATSGLGEQFF
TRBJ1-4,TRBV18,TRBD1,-,TGTGCCAGCTCACCAAGAGGGGGCGCCGAAGAAAAACTGTTTTTT,CASSPRGGAEEKLFF
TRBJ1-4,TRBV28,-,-,TGTGCCAGCAATTCAATCCGATTAGGGGCCGATAATGAAAAACTGTTTTTT,CASNSIRLGADNEKLFF
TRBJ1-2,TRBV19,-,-,TGTGCCAGTAGTATTACAACAGGGAATGGCTACACCTTC,CASSITTGNGYTF
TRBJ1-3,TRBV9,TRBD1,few,TGTGCCAGCAGTAAGGGGTCCCGACAGGGAGACATTGGAAACACCATATATTTT,CASSKGSRQGDIGNTIYF
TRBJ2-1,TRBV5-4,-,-,TGTGCCAGCAGCTTGAGCGGAACCCGATCCTACAATGAGCAGTTCTTC,CASSLSGTRSYNEQFF
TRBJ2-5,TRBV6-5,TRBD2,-,TGTGCCAGCAGAGGACTAGCGGGGAGAGAGACCCAGTACTTC,CASRGLAGRETQYF
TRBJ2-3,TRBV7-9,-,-,TGTGCCAGCAGTTCTAGCGGAGGGGGGGATACGCAGTATTTT,CASSSSGGGDTQYF
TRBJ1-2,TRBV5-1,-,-,TGCGCCAGCAGCTCGCCGGGTTCCGGCGGCTACACCTTC,CASSSPGSGGYTF
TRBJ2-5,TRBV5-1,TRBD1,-,TGCGCCAGCAGCCCACGGACAGGGGAGGACCAAGAGACCCAGTACTTC,CASSPRTGEDQETQYF
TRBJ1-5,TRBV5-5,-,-,TGTGCCAGCAGCTTGGCTGTCCGGGGGTCTCAGCCCCAGCATTTT,CASSLAVRGSQPQHF
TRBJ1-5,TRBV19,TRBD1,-,TGTGCCAGTACTGATAACGTACCGGGACAGGGTAATCAGCCCCAGCATTTT,CASTDNVPGQGNQPQHF
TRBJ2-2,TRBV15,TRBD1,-,TGTGCCACCCAGAGGGACAGAGCCCTGCCCGGGGAGCTGTTTTTT,CATQRDRALPGELFF
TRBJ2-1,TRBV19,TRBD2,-,TGTGCCAGTAGTCTTAGCGGGACTGCCTACAATGAGCAGTTCTTC,CASSLSGTAYNEQFF
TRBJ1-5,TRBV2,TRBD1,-,TGTGCCAGCAGCGGGGGACAGGTCAATCAGCCCCAGCATTTT,CASSGGQVNQPQHF
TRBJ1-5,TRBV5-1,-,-,TGCGCCAGCAGCAAAGACAGTGGGCCCAATCAGCCCCAGCATTTT,CASSKDSGPNQPQHF
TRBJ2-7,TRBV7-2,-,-,TGTGCCAGCAGCTCAAGAGCAGGGTCCTACGAGCAGTACTTC,CASSSRAGSYEQYF
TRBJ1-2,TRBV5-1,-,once,TGCGCCAGCAGCCCGGGGCACAGGGAAGCCTATGGCTACACCTTC,CASSPGHREAYGYTF
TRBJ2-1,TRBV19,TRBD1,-,TGTGCCAGTAGTATAGTCCGGGACAGGGGAAGCAATGAGCAGTTCTTC,CASSIVRDRGSNEQFF
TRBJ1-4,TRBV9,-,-,TGTGCCAGCAGCCTTAGGGGATCAGCTAATGAAAAACTGTTTTTT,CASSLRGSANEKLFF
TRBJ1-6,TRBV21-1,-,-,TGTGCCAGCAGCAAGGGACAGGCCTACTTCTATTCACCCCTCCACTTT,CASSKGQAYFYSPLHF
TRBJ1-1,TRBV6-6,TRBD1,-,TGTGCCAGCAGTAGAGGGACAGTGAACACTGAAGCTTTCTTT,CASSRGTVNTEAFF
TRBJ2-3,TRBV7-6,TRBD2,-,TGTGCCAGCAGCTTACTAGCGGTCAGAGATACGCAGTATTTT,CASSLLAVRDTQYF
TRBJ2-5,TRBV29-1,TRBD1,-,TGCAGCGCCGACAGGGCGGACCAAGAGACCCAGTACTTC,CSADRADQETQYF
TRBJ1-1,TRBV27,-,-,TGTGCCAGCAAGACTGCGTGGGAGGGACTGACGATGAACACTGAAGCTTTCTTT,CASKTAWEGLTMNTEAFF
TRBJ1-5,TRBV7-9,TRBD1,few,TGTGCCAGCAGCTTAGCGCTCATTACGGGACAGAGCGATCAACAGCCCCAGCATTTT,CASSLALITGQSDQQPQHF
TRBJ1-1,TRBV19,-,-,TGTGCCAGTAAGTGGCACACGAACACTGAAGCTTTCTTT,CASKWHTNTEAFF
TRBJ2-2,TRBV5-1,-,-,TGCGCCAGCAGCTTGGAAGGGGTTAACCCCGGGGAGCTGTTTTTT,CASSLEGVNPGELFF
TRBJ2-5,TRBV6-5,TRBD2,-,TGTGCCAGCAGTTACGGGGGACTAGCGGTTCAAGAGACCCAGTACTTC,CASSYGGLAVQETQYF
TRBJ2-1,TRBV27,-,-,TGTGCCAGCAGTTTATACAGGGGGAGGGTCAATGAGCAGTTCTTC,CASSLYRGRVNEQFF
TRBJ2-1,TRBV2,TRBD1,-,TGTGCCAGTCAATCGGGACAGCCCAACGATGAGCAGTTCTTC,CASQSGQPNDEQFF
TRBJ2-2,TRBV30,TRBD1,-,TGTGCCTGGAGTTTTGGACAGGGAGGTGGGGAGCTGTTTTTT,CAWSFGQGGGELFF
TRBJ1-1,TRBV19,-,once,TGTGCCAGTAGTATAAGCAGGTTTTTTGAAGCTTTCTTT,CASSISRFFEAFF
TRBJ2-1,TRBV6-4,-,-,TGTGCCAGCAGTGAAGTTCGGGGAGTAAATCTGTTCTTC,CASSEVRGVNLFF
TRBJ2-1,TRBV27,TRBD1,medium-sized,TGTGCCAGCAGTTCCGGCATGGACAGGTCAAATGAGCAGTTCTTC,CASSSGMDRSNEQFF
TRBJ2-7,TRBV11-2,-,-,TGTGCCAGCAGCCTCAAGCGTACGGTCTACGAGCAGTACTTC,CASSLKRTVYEQYF
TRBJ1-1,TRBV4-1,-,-,TGCGCCAGCACCCTCACTCCGGGATTGAACACTGAAGCTTTCTTT,CASTLTPGLNTEAFF
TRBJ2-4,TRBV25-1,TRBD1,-,TGTGCCAGCAGTGATAAGGCAGGGGGATACATTCAGTACTTC,CASSDKAGGYIQYF
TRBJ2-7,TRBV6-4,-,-,TGTGCCCCCCAGGTCTTCCAGGGGATTTACGAGCAGTACTTC,CAPQVFQGIYEQYF